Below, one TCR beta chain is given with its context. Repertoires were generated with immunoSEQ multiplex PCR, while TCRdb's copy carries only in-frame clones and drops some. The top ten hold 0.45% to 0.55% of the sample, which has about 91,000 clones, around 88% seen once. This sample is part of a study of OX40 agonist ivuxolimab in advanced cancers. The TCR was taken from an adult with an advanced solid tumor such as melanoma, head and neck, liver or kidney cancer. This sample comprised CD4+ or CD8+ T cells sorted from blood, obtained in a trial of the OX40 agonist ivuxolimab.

The CDR3 DNA reads as TGTGCCAGCAGCGCACAAACAGGGGGCTATGGCTACACCTTC. It encodes CASSAQTGGYGYTF. The V call is TRBV7-3, the J call TRBJ1-2; 8 bases are shared with TRBD1. V trimming: 5 bases; J trimming: 4 bases; junction bases outside the gene matches: 6. Germline V lookup: CDR1 SGHTA, CDR2 FQGTGA. The CDR3 totals 14 residues.